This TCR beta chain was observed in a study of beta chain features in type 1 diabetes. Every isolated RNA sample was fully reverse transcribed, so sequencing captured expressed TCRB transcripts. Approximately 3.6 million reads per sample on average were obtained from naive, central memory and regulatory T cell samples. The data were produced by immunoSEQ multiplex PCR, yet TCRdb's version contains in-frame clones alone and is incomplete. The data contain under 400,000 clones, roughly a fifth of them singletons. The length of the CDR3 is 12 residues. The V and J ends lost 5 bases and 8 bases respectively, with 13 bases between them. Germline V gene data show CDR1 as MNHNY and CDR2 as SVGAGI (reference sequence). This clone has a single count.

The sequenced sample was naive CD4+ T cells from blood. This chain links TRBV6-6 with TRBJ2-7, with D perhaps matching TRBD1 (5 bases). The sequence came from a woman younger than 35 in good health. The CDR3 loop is CASSADSRQQYF. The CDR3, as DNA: TGTGCCAGCAGTGCTGACAGCCGCCAGCAGTACTTC.